The following is a TCR beta chain sequence with its context. Its specificity is not known. The sample comes from a study of molecular identifiers for immune sequencing clone quantification. One entry per CDR3 protein, called by TCRdb with MiXCR from the PCR reads. The sample has around 480,000 distinct CDR3 sequences, 25% seen once. Per germline, CDR1 SGHAT and CDR2 FQNNGV. The V end lost 5 bases, the J end lost 6 bases, and 5 bases lay between the germline ends. The CDR3 is 11 amino acids. Findings and limits, study-wide: Sharing of a barcode by identical TCR molecules could cause highly expanded clone sizes to be underestimated.

The chain recombines TRBV11-2 with TRBJ2-1; D might be TRBD1 (5 bases). The sample taken for sequencing was naive CD8+ T cells from blood, with Jurkat cell RNA spiked in. Stated subset: FACS-sorted CD8+CD4-CCR7+CD45RA+ naive T cells. This sequence was found in a human donor in good health. Some libraries in this study had Jurkat cell RNA spiked in. CDR3 in DNA: TGTGCCAGCAGCGGGGCCAATGAGCAGTTCTTC. It specifies CASSGANEQFF.